This T cell receptor beta chain was recovered during a study of blood T cell repertoires in COVID-19 (dated by TCRdb to 2018 to 2021). Study-level background: Samples covering the acute and convalescent phases of COVID-19 were provided by collaborators in the United States, Italy and Spain. Nearly every sample came with metadata listing a de-identified subject ID, COVID-19 status, age in years and sex. Where available, HLA class I and class II types were taken from metadata supplied by the sample provider and were not determined by assay-based typing. A freely available public database, intended as a resource for researchers studying the immune response to SARS-CoV-2, is where the repertoires were released. The samples were drawn from the first 160 participants of the ongoing ImmuneRACE study and from 1,254 subjects provided by 6 global collaborators. Deeply sampled blood TCRbeta repertoires from subjects exposed to, actively infected with, or recovered from COVID-19 were included in the dataset. The prospective study material was composed of cDNA or gDNA derived from T cells, B-cell-depleted T cells, or PBMCs.

In the case of this clone: Its binding antigen is unknown. Qualities for individual bases were not recorded, and no much larger clone is one base off.

Whole blood was collected in K2EDTA tubes by collaborating institutions according to the institutions' own protocols. For TCRbeta analysis, collaborator samples were shipped as frozen whole blood, as isolated PBMCs, or as DNA extracted from either sample type. Here is what the overall study found, with its caveats: The quantity of clinical and demographic metadata differed by source and by participant and was supplied without curation.

The germline V gene sets CDR1 to LGHNT and CDR2 to FRNRAP. The V and J ends are trimmed by 3 bases and 8 bases, leaving 19 bases between them. The CDR3 covers 16 residues, taking in both the cysteine and the phenylalanine. CDR3 DNA is the only sequence kept; it has 48 bases, read in frame from the first base. TCRbeta CDR3 regions were amplified from genomic DNA by means of the immunoSEQ Assay, a bias-controlled multiplex PCR. Regarding the original processing steps: The number of nucleated cells in each sample was estimated by amplification of reference gene primers within the assay. To quantify the absolute abundance of each unique TCRbeta CDR3 rearrangement, sequence reads were collapsed and filtered. For each sample, productive Simpson clonality was calculated as the square root of Simpson's diversity index across productive rearrangements. Entries here come from immuneACCESS through TCRdb and include only in-frame sequences with V and J called. Some clones fail to appear in such tables; in the studies checked, an unresolved V gene covers under half of the shortfall, and the cause of the remainder is unknown. The DNA gave D and trimming, while V, J and clone size come from that table. In this sample the table shows under 150,000 clones, 84% of which occur a single time. Over 7.5% of the sample rests with the top ten.

The chain is encoded by TRBV12-5 joined to TRBJ1-4; the D segment could be TRBD1, given 6 matching bases. The TCR originated in a middle-aged woman with acute or convalescent COVID-19. Sequenced input: peripheral blood. The DNA sequence reads TGTGCTAGTGGTTTTACTCCCGGGACCCAGGGGGAAAAACTGTTTTTT. Translation gives CASGFTPGTQGEKLFF.